This T cell receptor (beta chain) was observed in a study of cytomegalovirus exposure and HLA in healthy donors. A remark on this clone: What it binds is not known.

From the approximately 110-subject validation cohort, which was separate from the roughly 710-subject first cohort, the donors were drawn. Here immunoSEQ multiplex PCR was the method, and the copy in TCRdb shows in-frame clones only, minus some. The profile shows roughly 140,000 clones, roughly 91% of them singletons. Study-level findings and limits: In the 120 or so validation repertoires, about 94% of cluster scores exceeded 0, per a later analysis. Most TCR sequences were rare, but some public TCRs occurred in many donors.

The sample taken for sequencing was PBMCs. The sequence was obtained from a young woman in good health and CMV-seropositive.

DNA of the CDR3: TGTGCCAGCAGTTTTGTTGGGGGGCGGGAGCAGAGTGAGCAGTTCTTC. It is translated as CASSFVGGREQSEQFF. The chain uses TRBV27 and TRBJ2-1, with a tentative D call TRBD2 (7 bases). In germline, CDR1 is MNHEY, CDR2 SMNVEV (reference sequence). The CDR3 length is 16 residues. The ends were cut back, 3 bases at V and 9 bases at J, with 21 bases in the middle.